The 27 T cell receptor beta chains presented below share a single source sample, sequenced in a study of blood T cell repertoires in COVID-19. The table came from immunoSEQ multiplex PCR; TCRdb's copy has only in-frame clones and leaves some out. The table lists more than 110,000 clones, about 80% of them singletons, with 1.5% to 2% in the top ten. The specimen was PBMCs or T cells enriched from blood (not recorded which). These receptor sequences come from a woman aged 18-29 years who had been exposed to COVID-19.

The chain couples TRBV5-1 to TRBJ1-5; TRBD1 agrees at 9 bases. The trim removed 1 base at V and 6 bases at J, leaving 5 bases unmatched. The CDR3 runs to 15 residues. The V gene's germline CDR1 is SGHRS and CDR2 YFSETQ. As DNA, the CDR3 is TGCGCCAGCAGCTTGTTGGGGGACAGGGCTCAGCCCCAGCATTTT. Residues: CASSLLGDRAQPQHF.

This clone showed up just a few times. CDR3: CASRSGTTIPDTGELFF. The DNA of the CDR3 is TGTGCCAGTAGGTCCGGGACAACGATTCCGGACACCGGGGAGCTGTTTTTT. The chain carries TRBV19 and TRBJ2-2; D perhaps matches TRBD1 (6 bases). CDR1 and CDR2 from the germline V gene are LNHDA and SQIVND (reference sequence). The V end lost 6 bases, the J end lost 3 bases, and 20 bases lay between the germline ends. CDR3 length: 17 amino acids.

Turning to this clone: An end of the junction does not agree with germline; a read error may underlie this. V usage is TRBV19 and J usage is TRBJ1-1, with a possible D match to TRBD1 (5 bases). The CDR3 loop spans 11 amino acids. Germline V gene data show CDR1 as LNHDA and CDR2 as SQIVND (reference sequence). CDR3 sequence reads: CASSPGHGGDF. CDR3 sequence (DNA): TGTGCCAGTAGCCCCGGACACGGAGGGGACTTT.

As for this clone: This sample also contains other DNA sequences that code for the same CDR3. The V and J genes are TRBV7-2 and TRBJ2-7, with D possibly TRBD1 on 5 matching bases. Germline CDR1 and CDR2: SGHTA and FQGNSA. The CDR3 length is 13 residues. Trimming took off 1 base at V and 3 bases at J, with 7 bases between the two ends. DNA for the CDR3: TGTGCCAGCAGCTTAGGACAGTTCTACGAGCAGTACTTC. Protein product: CASSLGQFYEQYF.

In its sample, this clone was seen once. The V call is TRBV27, the J call TRBJ2-1; 9 bases are shared with TRBD2. The germline V gene has CDR1 MNHEY and CDR2 SMNVEV (reference sequence). This CDR3 has 14 residues. Trimming took 7 bases from V and 7 from J; bases not matched to a gene: 8. The chain's CDR3 is CASTSLAGVNEQFF. The CDR3 bases are TGTGCCAGCACTTCCTTAGCGGGAGTTAATGAGCAGTTCTTC.

This chain connects TRBV28 to TRBJ1-2, with D possibly TRBD1 on 5 matching bases. CDR3 length: 12 amino acids. The ends were cut back, 4 bases at V and 4 bases at J, with 7 bases in the middle. Germline V gene data show CDR1 as MDHEN and CDR2 as SYDVKM. CDR3 sequence reads: CASSWRGYGYTF. The CDR3 DNA reads as TGTGCCAGCAGTTGGAGGGGCTATGGCTACACCTTC.

The chain combines TRBV7-9 with TRBJ2-7; TRBD2 aligns across 7 bases. There are 15 residues in the CDR3. With V trimmed by 4 bases and J by 9 bases, 15 bases remained unmatched. The germline CDR1 and CDR2 sequences are SEHNR and FQNEAQ (reference sequence). CDR3 residues: CASSYSSGPPDGQYF. DNA for the CDR3: TGTGCCAGCAGCTATAGTAGCGGGCCCCCAGACGGGCAGTACTTC. Full variable domain (missing parts from reference TRBV7-9 and TRBJ2-7): DTGVSQNPRHKITKRGQNVTFRCDPISEHNRLYWYRQTLGQGPEFLTYFQNEAQLEKSRLLSDRFSAERPKGSFSTLEIQRTEQGDSAMYLCASSYSSGPPDGQYFGPGTRLTVT.

The rearrangement joins TRBV6-1 to TRBJ1-2, with D perhaps matching TRBD1 (5 bases). Looked up from germline, CDR1 is MNHNS and CDR2 is SASEGT. V lost 3 bases and J lost 7, with 15 bases in between. The CDR3 runs 14 residues. In DNA form, the CDR3 reads TGTGCCAGCAGTGACGGACGGGGGTCTTTTGGCTACACCTTC. Translating it yields CASSDGRGSFGYTF.

The V gene is TRBV25-1, the J gene TRBJ1-5, with D possibly being TRBD1 (6 bases). The CDR3 is 14 residues long. Germline V gene lookup returns CDR1 MGHDK and CDR2 SYGVNS. With 6 bases removed from V and 6 bases from J, the gap between germline ends came to 15 bases. The CDR3 coding sequence is TGTGCCAGCAGCGAGGGGGGGGCGATTCAGCCCCAGCATTTT. Encoded protein: CASSEGGAIQPQHF. Supplemented by reference TRBV25-1 and TRBJ1-5, the full variable domain reads EADIYQTPRYLVIGTGKKITLECSQTMGHDKMYWYQQDPGMELHLIHYSYGVNSTEKGDLSSESTVSRIRTEHFPLTLESARPSHTSQYLCASSEGGAIQPQHFGDGTRLSIL.

The J gene is TRBJ1-1, the V gene TRBV10-2; 7 nucleotides agree with TRBD1. V dropped 0 bases and J dropped 3; count of bases not matched to a gene: 7. From germline, CDR1 is WSHSY and CDR2 SAAADI. The CDR3 loop spans 16 amino acids. CDR3 amino acids: CASSESLDRVDTEAFF. The CDR3, as DNA: TGCGCCAGCAGTGAGTCCCTAGACAGGGTGGACACTGAAGCTTTCTTT.

This clone was detected only a few times. Other DNA sequences within the sample encode an identical CDR3. V and J are TRBV5-4 and TRBJ1-4, with 9 bases identical to TRBD1. CDR1 is SGHNT, CDR2 YYREEE, per germline (reference sequence). This CDR3 contains 14 residues. V dropped 2 bases and J dropped 8; count of bases not matched to a gene: 4. This CDR3 is CASSLQGAGEKLFF. The CDR3 DNA sequence: TGTGCCAGCAGCTTACAGGGGGCAGGGGAAAAACTGTTTTTT. The whole variable domain, filled in from reference TRBV5-4 and TRBJ1-4, reads ETGVTQSPTHLIKTRGQQVTLRCSSQSGHNTVSWYQQALGQGPQFIFQYYREEENGRGNFPPRFSGLQFPNYSSELNVNALELDDSALYLCASSLQGAGEKLFFGSGTQLSVL.

This clone is medium-sized in the sample. The DNA for the CDR3 is TGTGCCAGCATAAACGCCTGGAGCTCCTACAATGAGCAGTTCTTC. Protein: CASINAWSSYNEQFF. This chain connects TRBV7-9 to TRBJ2-1; no clear D. This CDR3 has 15 residues. Deletions cut 7 bases from V and 0 bases from J, with 13 bases between. Germline V gives CDR1 SEHNR, CDR2 FQNEAQ (reference sequence).

The chain links TRBV5-1 to TRBJ2-3; TRBD2 agrees at 9 bases. Germline V gene lookup returns CDR1 SGHRS and CDR2 YFSETQ. The CDR3 runs 16 residues. V was pared by 0 bases and J by 5 bases, with 7 bases of the junction left unmatched. In DNA, the CDR3 is TGCGCCAGCAGCTTGGGGGGGACTAGCTCGGGAGATACGCAGTATTTT. As protein: CASSLGGTSSGDTQYF. The variable domain in full, with the rest retrieved from reference TRBV5-1 and TRBJ2-3, is KAGVTQTPRYLIKTRGQQVTLSCSPISGHRSVSWYQQTPGQGLQFLFEYFSETQRNKGNFPGRFSGRQFSNSRSEMNVSTLELGDSALYLCASSLGGTSSGDTQYFGPGTRLTVL.

CDR3 protein: CASSLRGTGELFF. The CDR3 DNA follows: TGTGCCAGCAGTTTAAGGGGGACCGGGGAGCTGTTTTTT. The rearrangement links TRBV28 to TRBJ2-2; TRBD1 is a possible D gene (6 bases). The CDR3 is 13 residues long. Trimming shortened V by 2 bases and J by 5 bases, and 6 bases separated the two germline ends. Germline CDR1 reads MDHEN; CDR2 reads SYDVKM.

The V gene is TRBV4-2, the J gene TRBJ2-2; 8 positions agree with TRBD1. Germline CDR1 and CDR2: LGHNA and YNFKEQ. The CDR3 is 15 residues long. With V trimmed by 0 bases and J by 7 bases, 4 bases remained unmatched. The CDR3 DNA sequence: TGTGCCAGCAGCCAAGATCCAGGGGGCGGCGGGGAGCTGTTTTTT. Its protein is CASSQDPGGGGELFF.

As to this clone: Compared with germline, one end of the junction differs, possibly owing to a read error. The rearrangement joins TRBV19 to TRBJ2-5, with TRBD2 matching over 15 bases. The CDR3 consists of 14 residues. CDR1 LNHDA and CDR2 SQIVND come from the germline V gene (reference sequence). CDR3 nucleotide sequence: TGTGCCAGTAGTCCAGGACTAGCGGGAGGGCCTGCCCACTTC. Encoded protein: CASSPGLAGGPAHF.

The rearrangement uses TRBV4-1 and TRBJ2-3, with 13 bases matching TRBD2. The CDR3 extends over 18 amino acids. The V segment lost 0 bases and the J segment 4 bases; nucleotides outside the gene matches: 7. Germline CDR1 MGHRA, CDR2 YSYEKL. CDR3 in amino acids: CASSQDLRTSGRPDTQYF. The DNA of the CDR3 is TGCGCCAGCAGCCAAGATCTTCGGACTAGCGGGAGACCAGATACGCAGTATTTT.

This chain links TRBV9 with TRBJ2-3, with TRBD1 matching 11 bases. V lost 2 bases, J lost 5 bases, and 4 bases stayed unmatched. The length of the CDR3 is 15 residues. Germline V gives CDR1 SGDLS, CDR2 YYNGEE. In DNA form, the CDR3 reads TGTGCCAGCAGCGTTGGACAGGGGGCCGGAGATACGCAGTATTTT. It specifies CASSVGQGAGDTQYF.

J is TRBJ1-5 and V is TRBV28; D remains ambiguous. Germline assignment: CDR1 MDHEN and CDR2 SYDVKM. V was cut by 8 bases and J by 11 bases, with 19 bases left in between. The CDR3 is 13 amino acids. The CDR3 sequence: CASRRLDGKTQHF. CDR3 sequence (DNA): TGTGCCAGCCGTCGTCTTGATGGCAAAACCCAGCATTTT.

The chain recombines TRBV6-5 with TRBJ1-4; D possibly corresponds to TRBD1 (6 bases). The V gene's germline CDR1 is MNHEY and CDR2 SVGAGI. The CDR3 has 15 residues. V lost 6 bases to trimming and J lost 4 bases, with 15 bases between them. CDR3 loop: CASRPAGANNEKLFF. Here the CDR3 DNA reads TGTGCCAGCAGGCCTGCAGGGGCCAATAATGAAAAACTGTTTTTT.

This clone has just a few counts. The chain couples TRBV4-2 to TRBJ2-7; 9 bases agree with TRBD1. Germline CDR1 LGHNA, CDR2 YNFKEQ. V lost 4 bases to trimming and J lost 0 bases; unmatched junction nucleotides: 10. The CDR3 is made up of 17 amino acids. CDR3 nucleotide sequence: TGTGCCAGCAGCCTTATTACAGGGGGCCGTCTCTCCTACGAGCAGTACTTC. Its translation: CASSLITGGRLSYEQYF.

This chain links TRBV7-2 with TRBJ2-7, with D possibly TRBD2 on 5 matching bases. Germline V gene lookup returns CDR1 SGHTA and CDR2 FQGNSA. V lost 5 bases to trimming and J lost 3 bases, with 14 bases between them. The CDR3 is 14 residues long. CDR3 loop: CASSPWTGNYEQYF. The CDR3 region has the DNA TGTGCCAGCAGCCCCTGGACTGGTAACTACGAGCAGTACTTC.

This rearrangement joins TRBV10-2 to TRBJ1-5; 7 positions agree with TRBD1. V lost 6 bases to trimming and J lost 3 bases; unmatched junction nucleotides: 2. Germline V gives CDR1 WSHSY, CDR2 SAAADI. The CDR3 contains 13 residues. This CDR3 is CASRGQHNQPQHF. The CDR3 coding sequence is TGCGCCAGCAGGGGACAGCACAATCAGCCCCAGCATTTT.

V is TRBV27 and J is TRBJ1-2; TRBD1 matches 8 bases. V was pared by 5 bases and J by 4 bases, with 15 bases of the junction left unmatched. The germline V gene has CDR1 MNHEY and CDR2 SMNVEV (reference sequence). The CDR3 is made up of 17 amino acids. CDR3 protein: CASSGNQGAFVFYGYTF. The CDR3 bases are TGTGCCAGCAGTGGAAATCAGGGGGCGTTTGTTTTCTATGGCTACACCTTC.

J is TRBJ1-2 and V is TRBV30, with no clear D. V was shortened by 2 bases and J by 8 bases, with 12 bases between the two germline ends. Germline loops: CDR1 GTSNPN, CDR2 SVGIG (reference sequence). The length of the CDR3 is 12 residues. The CDR3 nucleotides are TGTGCCTGGAGTTTATCAGCGTGGGGCTACACCTTC. This gives the protein CAWSLSAWGYTF.

The J gene is TRBJ1-2, the V gene TRBV7-8; D gene ambiguous. The germline V and J ends were trimmed by 7 bases and 4 bases, with 16 bases remaining between them. This CDR3 region has 14 residues. Germline values: CDR1 SGHVS, CDR2 FQNEAQ. The DNA of the CDR3 is TGTGCCAGCACCAACCGGAGAGATAGCTATGGCTACACCTTC. This encodes CASTNRRDSYGYTF.

This chain joins TRBV4-2 and TRBJ1-1; D call uncertain. Deletions cut 3 bases from V and 2 bases from J, with 7 bases between. The CDR3 is made up of 13 amino acids. CDR1 is LGHNA, CDR2 YNFKEQ, per germline. The CDR3 DNA follows: TGTGCCAGCAGCCAGGCACCTAACACTGAAGCTTTCTTT. Translated, it gives CASSQAPNTEAFF.